Listed here are 9 T cell receptor beta chains from one sample, sequenced in a study of blood T cell repertoires in COVID-19. Here immunoSEQ multiplex PCR was the method, and the copy in TCRdb shows in-frame clones only, minus some. This sample has fewer than 90,000 clones; about nine tenths occur once, and the top ten carry roughly 8.1%. Sequencing was carried out using peripheral blood. The receptors stem from a man aged 30 to 45 with acute or convalescent COVID-19.

This chain uses TRBV28 with TRBJ2-7, with 10 bases aligning to TRBD1. CDR1 is MDHEN and CDR2 is SYDVKM in the germline V gene. The CDR3 length is 14 residues. The junction had 5 bases not matched to a gene; V was cut back by 6 bases and J by 3 bases. The CDR3 DNA follows: TGTGCCAGCAGCTCCGGGACAGGGGACTACGAGCAGTACTTC. As protein: CASSSGTGDYEQYF.

Only a few counts were recorded for this clone. This chain links TRBV6-2 or TRBV6-3 with TRBJ1-2, with D possibly being TRBD1 (5 bases). Germline loops: CDR1 MNHEY, CDR2 SVGEGT. Trimming removed 6 bases at V and 3 bases at J, with 17 bases between. The CDR3 covers 15 residues. The CDR3 loop reads CASSDQGAGHYGYTF. The CDR3 DNA is TGTGCCAGCAGCGACCAGGGAGCGGGGCACTATGGCTACACCTTC.

CDR3: CASSQVTGRTGELFF. In DNA form, the CDR3 reads TGTGCCAGCAGCCAAGTTACAGGGCGCACCGGGGAGCTGTTTTTT. This chain joins TRBV4-2 and TRBJ2-2; TRBD1 might be the D (6 bases). V was trimmed by 1 base and J by 4 bases, leaving 10 bases between them. Germline lookup yields CDR1 LGHNA and CDR2 YNFKEQ. The CDR3 runs to 15 residues.

This chain links TRBV29-1 with TRBJ1-1, with 7 bases that match TRBD1. The germline CDR1 and CDR2 sequences are SQVTM and ANQGSEA. The CDR3 is 13 residues long. V was clipped by 6 bases and J by 4 bases; unmatched bases: 8. CDR3 in DNA: TGCAGCGTCCCGGGACAGTTATCCACTGAAGCTTTCTTT. Its translation is CSVPGQLSTEAFF.

The chain uses TRBV25-1 and TRBJ2-1, with 9 nucleotides matching TRBD2. After removal of 4 bases from V and 2 bases from J, the junction contained 6 bases not matched to a gene. Germline values: CDR1 MGHDK, CDR2 SYGVNS. The length of the CDR3 is 16 residues. This CDR3 is CASSAEIAGAYNEQFF. The DNA of the CDR3 is TGTGCCAGCAGTGCAGAGATAGCGGGGGCCTACAATGAGCAGTTCTTC.

This rearrangement joins TRBV18 to TRBJ2-5; D may be TRBD2 (6 bases). There are 14 residues in the CDR3. V gave up 3 bases and J gave up 4 bases, with 12 bases separating them. Germline V gene sequence: CDR1 KGHSH, CDR2 LQKENI. The CDR3 DNA is TGTGCCAGCTCACCCGGGGCGGGAAGAGAGACCCAGTACTTC. Its translation is CASSPGAGRETQYF. The entire variable domain, with the rest obtained from reference TRBV18 and TRBJ2-5, is as follows: NAGVMQNPRHLVRRRGQEARLRCSPMKGHSHVYWYRQLPEEGLKFMVYLQKENIIDESGMPKERFSAEFPKEGPSILRIQQVVRGDSAAYFCASSPGAGRETQYFGPGTRLLVL.

The rearrangement joins TRBV10-3 to TRBJ2-2, with 7 bases matching TRBD1. V was clipped by 9 bases and J by 4 bases; unmatched bases: 2. Germline V gene lookup returns CDR1 ENHRY and CDR2 SYGVKD. This CDR3 spans 12 amino acids. DNA for the CDR3: TGTGCCATGACAGGGAGCACCGGGGAGCTGTTTTTT. Translation: CAMTGSTGELFF.

This clone was counted once. J is TRBJ2-7 and V is TRBV10-3; D may be TRBD2 (6 bases). The germline gives CDR1 ENHRY, CDR2 SYGVKD. The V end was cut by 8 bases, the J end by 2 bases, with 19 bases between. The CDR3 extends over 15 amino acids. The CDR3 reads CAIAGNSTHTYEQYF. CDR3 DNA sequence: TGTGCCATCGCGGGGAACAGCACCCATACCTACGAGCAGTACTTC.

The rearrangement uses TRBV28 and TRBJ2-2; TRBD2 matches 7 bases. This CDR3 has 15 amino acids. Germline CDR1 reads MDHEN; CDR2 reads SYDVKM. Unmatched junction bases numbered 5, after V lost 2 bases and J lost 5 bases. In DNA, the CDR3 is TGTGCCAGCAGTTTAGGCGGGAGTCGAACCGGGGAGCTGTTTTTT. It is translated as CASSLGGSRTGELFF.